The clone carrying this T cell receptor beta chain has just one count. Its antigen is unidentified. This sample was taken from a study of cytomegalovirus exposure and HLA in healthy donors. Primers for the PCR totalled 60 Vbeta and 13 Jbeta. Assay used: immunoSEQ multiplex PCR; TCRdb lists only in-frame clones, some missing. The table includes roughly 200,000 clones, roughly 85% detected once. Findings of the study overall: The authors later found most CMV-associated TCR beta chains appeared HLA-restricted. Highest at DRB1 and lowest at HLA-C, TCR association rates differed among HLA loci in a later analysis.

The germline gives CDR1 SNHLY, CDR2 FYNNEI. The V gene end was trimmed by 5 bases and the J gene end by 5 bases; junction bases not matched to a gene: 4. CDR3 size: 16 residues. Material for sequencing was PBMCs. The chain joins TRBV2 to TRBJ2-3, with 16 bases aligning to TRBD2. The sequence came from a woman between 50 and 59 years old in good health and CMV-seronegative. The CDR3 nucleotides read TGTGCCAGCAGTCCGGGACTAGCGGGAGGGGGAGATACGCAGTATTTT. Encoded protein: CASSPGLAGGGDTQYF.